This TCR beta chain was recorded in a study of T-cell memory formation after mild COVID-19. General study findings and limits: Researchers found some responding clones in pre-infection memory, a sign that cross-reactive memory joined. CD4+ contracting clones lay mainly in CM and EM, CD8+ ones in EMRA. There was a balanced CD4/CD8 profile in clones contracting day 15 to 85, and later expanders leaned CD4+.

On this clonotype itself: What it binds is unknown.

From germline, CDR1 is SEHNR and CDR2 FQNEAQ (reference sequence). CDR3 size: 16 residues. Trimming at V came to 1 base and at J to 2 bases, leaving 3 bases not matched to a gene. TCR alpha and TCR beta cDNA libraries carrying sample barcodes and UMIs came from 5'RACE with constant-segment primers. TCRdb re-derived calls from the 5' RACE reads in MiXCR, one entry per CDR3 protein. The top ten clones hold roughly 10% of a sample with under 250,000 distinct CDR3 sequences, 27% of them seen once. The clonotype was recovered from an adult woman who had mild COVID-19 (a few samples of this study predate the infection). Cell type and time point are not known. The chain carries TRBV7-9 and TRBJ2-2; 8 bases line up with TRBD2. The sequenced sample consisted of PBMCs or a T cell subset sorted from them (not recorded which). The CDR3, as DNA: TGTGCCAGCAGCTTAGTCTGGACTAGCAACACCGGGGAGCTGTTTTTT. It is translated as CASSLVWTSNTGELFF.